These T cell receptor beta chains were read from a single sample in a study of blood T cell repertoires in COVID-19. TCRdb's table, derived via immunoSEQ multiplex PCR, lists solely in-frame clones and lacks some. This table holds 45,000 to 65,000 clones, nearly 80% found once. The sequenced sample consisted of peripheral blood. These receptors came from a human donor in a cohort sampled during active COVID-19. Each CDR3 is given with its conserved first and last residue. D genes are given only for firm matches. Size values are once, few and many counts, or a class for expanded clones, and some rows have none.

J gene | clone size | V gene | D gene | CDR3 protein | CDR3 DNA
TRBJ2-5 | - | TRBV19 | TRBD2 | CASSIAPPTSGGAETQYF | TGTGCCAGTAGTATAGCCCCCCCGACTAGCGGGGGGGCGGAGACCCAGTACTTC
TRBJ1-2 | - | TRBV29-1 | - | CSGGQNYGYTF | TGCAGCGGAGGACAGAACTATGGCTACACCTTC
TRBJ1-2 | - | TRBV5-1 | TRBD1 | CASSGGQGPNYGYTF | TGCGCCAGCAGCGGAGGACAGGGACCTAACTATGGCTACACCTTC
TRBJ2-5 | - | TRBV19 | TRBD2 | CASSTLADGRETQYF | TGTGCCAGTAGTACACTAGCGGACGGTAGGGAGACCCAGTACTTC
TRBJ2-1 | - | TRBV7-6 | - | CASSLRGPLQSSYNEQFF | TGTGCCAGCAGCTTAAGGGGCCCCCTGCAGAGCTCCTACAATGAGCAGTTCTTC
TRBJ2-1 | once | TRBV3-1/TRBV3-2 | - | CASSHGGRGDEQFF | TGTGCCAGCAGCCATGGGGGGAGAGGCGATGAGCAGTTCTTC
TRBJ2-7 | - | TRBV6-6 | TRBD2 | CASRRTSGSYEQYF | TGTGCCAGCAGGAGGACTAGCGGGAGCTACGAGCAGTACTTC
TRBJ2-5 | - | TRBV18 | - | CASSPPLQKWETQYF | TGTGCCAGCTCACCGCCTCTACAGAAGTGGGAGACCCAGTACTTC
TRBJ2-1 | - | TRBV19 | TRBD2 | CASSIFPGLAGEQFF | TGTGCCAGTAGTATATTTCCGGGACTAGCGGGGGAGCAGTTCTTC
TRBJ1-1 | - | TRBV3-1/TRBV3-2 | - | CASSSTGLNTEAFF | TGTGCCAGCAGTTCGACAGGTTTGAACACTGAAGCTTTCTTT
TRBJ2-3 | - | TRBV5-4 | - | CASSPINRESTDTQYF | TGTGCCAGCAGCCCGATAAACAGGGAAAGCACAGATACGCAGTATTTT
TRBJ2-6 | - | TRBV27 | TRBD1 | CASTYRGARNVLTF | TGTGCCAGCACCTACAGGGGGGCGCGGAACGTCCTGACTTTC
TRBJ1-4 | once | TRBV27 | - | CASKGGPVNEKLFF | TGTGCCAGCAAGGGGGGGCCGGTCAATGAAAAACTGTTTTTT
TRBJ2-7 | few | TRBV7-6 | TRBD2 | CASSLIAGSSYEQYF | TGTGCCAGCAGCTTAATAGCGGGCAGCTCCTACGAGCAGTACTTC
TRBJ1-1 | - | TRBV11-2 | - | CASSLTGLVGAEAFF | TGTGCCAGCAGCCTCACAGGGCTGGTGGGGGCTGAAGCTTTCTTT
TRBJ2-5 | - | TRBV7-3 | - | CASSLSGTTKKETQYF | TGTGCCAGCAGCTTAAGTGGGACAACTAAGAAAGAGACCCAGTACTTC
TRBJ2-7 | - | TRBV7-9 | - | CASSPLPGVTNSYEQYF | TGTGCCAGCAGCCCGCTACCCGGGGTTACGAACTCCTACGAGCAGTACTTC
TRBJ1-2 | - | TRBV3-1/TRBV3-2 | - | CASSRGGGDYGYTF | TGTGCCAGCAGCCGCGGAGGGGGGGACTATGGCTACACCTTC
TRBJ1-5 | many | TRBV3-1/TRBV3-2 | - | CASSQFVQGNQPQHF | TGTGCCAGCAGCCAATTCGTACAGGGCAATCAGCCCCAGCATTTT
TRBJ2-5 | few | TRBV10-3 | - | CAISDPSSGRETQYF | TGTGCCATCAGTGACCCAAGTAGTGGGAGGGAGACCCAGTACTTC
TRBJ2-7 | - | TRBV7-2 | TRBD1 | CASSPRTGFSYEQYF | TGTGCCAGCAGCCCCAGGACAGGCTTCTCCTACGAGCAGTACTTC
TRBJ1-1 | - | TRBV9 | TRBD1 | CASSPRQGAVNTEAFF | TGTGCCAGCAGCCCAAGGCAGGGGGCGGTGAACACTGAAGCTTTCTTT
TRBJ1-1 | few | TRBV6-5 | - | CASSYRGGEAFF | TGTGCCAGCAGTTACAGAGGGGGTGAAGCTTTCTTT
TRBJ2-1 | - | TRBV5-1 | - | CASSLRGPDYNEQFF | TGCGCCAGCAGCTTGAGAGGGCCAGACTACAATGAGCAGTTCTTC
TRBJ2-2 | - | TRBV5-1 | TRBD2 | CASSLIGGGAGGELFF | TGCGCCAGCAGCTTGATCGGCGGGGGGGCAGGCGGGGAGCTGTTTTTT
TRBJ1-6 | - | TRBV10-3 | - | CARVITPTDSPLHF | TGTGCCAGAGTAATCACTCCAACGGATTCACCCCTCCACTTT